These T cell receptor beta chains were read from a single sample in a study of cytomegalovirus exposure and HLA in healthy donors. Using immunoSEQ multiplex PCR, the repertoire was profiled, and TCRdb retains in-frame clones only, with some absent. Of approximately 300,000 clones detected, around 80% appear once; the ten largest clones hold roughly 0.3%. Sequencing was carried out using PBMCs. The receptors originated from a girl aged 2 to 9 in good health and CMV-seronegative. Both conserved end residues are part of each CDR3. The order of the fields is D gene, J gene, V gene, CDR3 protein, CDR3 DNA. D genes are given only for firm matches.

TRBD1 | TRBJ2-3 | TRBV4-2 | CASSQALGQGEKADTQYF | TGTGCCAGCAGCCAAGCTCTGGGACAGGGCGAGAAGGCAGATACGCAGTATTTT
TRBD2 | TRBJ2-7 | TRBV27 | CASSPPRGLAGTANYEQYF | TGTGCCAGCAGTCCCCCCCGGGGACTAGCGGGTACGGCAAACTACGAGCAGTACTTC
TRBD2 | TRBJ2-7 | TRBV28 | CASRVTPSGEQYF | TGTGCCAGCAGGGTTACGCCTAGCGGCGAGCAGTACTTC
. | TRBJ2-2 | TRBV13 | CASSLGRDSGFRELFF | TGTGCCAGCAGCTTAGGAAGGGACTCTGGCTTCCGGGAGCTGTTTTTT
. | TRBJ1-1 | TRBV29-1 | CSVVEEALNTEAFF | TGCAGCGTTGTTGAGGAGGCTTTGAACACTGAAGCTTTCTTT
. | TRBJ2-1 | TRBV11-1 | CASSHREVEQFF | TGTGCCAGCAGCCACAGGGAAGTGGAGCAGTTCTTC
. | TRBJ2-1 | TRBV10-3 | CAISGGVVYNEQFF | TGTGCCATCAGCGGGGGAGTAGTCTACAATGAGCAGTTCTTC
. | TRBJ1-2 | TRBV6-1 | CASTGQNYGYTF | TGTGCCAGTACTGGACAGAACTATGGCTACACCTTC
. | TRBJ2-3 | TRBV28 | CATRAGTDTQYF | TGTGCCACCAGGGCTGGCACAGATACGCAGTATTTT
. | TRBJ1-5 | TRBV28 | CASSPPGQPQHF | TGTGCCAGCAGTCCCCCTGGCCAGCCCCAGCATTTT
TRBD2 | TRBJ2-1 | TRBV30 | CAWQAGDSNEQFF | TGTGCCTGGCAAGCGGGAGATTCGAATGAGCAGTTCTTC